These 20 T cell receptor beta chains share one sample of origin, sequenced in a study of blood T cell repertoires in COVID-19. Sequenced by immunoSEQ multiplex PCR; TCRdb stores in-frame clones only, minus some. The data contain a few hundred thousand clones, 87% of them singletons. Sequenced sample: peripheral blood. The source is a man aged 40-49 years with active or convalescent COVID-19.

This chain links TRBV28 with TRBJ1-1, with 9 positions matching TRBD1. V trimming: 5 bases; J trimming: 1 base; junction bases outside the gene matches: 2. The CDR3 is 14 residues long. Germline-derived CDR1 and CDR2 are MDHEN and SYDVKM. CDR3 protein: CASSTTGGNTEAFF. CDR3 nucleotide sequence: TGTGCCAGCAGTACGACAGGGGGGAACACTGAAGCTTTCTTT.

The CDR3 loop is CASGTTLNTEAFF. As DNA, the CDR3 is TGTGCCAGCGGGACAACGTTGAACACTGAAGCTTTCTTT. The J gene is TRBJ1-1, the V gene TRBV7-9; the D gene is possibly TRBD1 (6 bases). In germline, CDR1 is SEHNR, CDR2 FQNEAQ (reference sequence). The CDR3 length is 13 residues. V lost 8 bases to trimming and J lost 0 bases, with 10 bases between them. Variable domain in full (rest from reference TRBV7-9 and TRBJ1-1): DTGVSQNPRHKITKRGQNVTFRCDPISEHNRLYWYRQTLGQGPEFLTYFQNEAQLEKSRLLSDRFSAERPKGSFSTLEIQRTEQGDSAMYLCASGTTLNTEAFFGQGTRLTVV.

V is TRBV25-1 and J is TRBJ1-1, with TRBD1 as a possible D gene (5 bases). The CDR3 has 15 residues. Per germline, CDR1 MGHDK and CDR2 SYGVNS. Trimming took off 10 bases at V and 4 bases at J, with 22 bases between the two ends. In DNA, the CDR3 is TGTGCCACCATCCCGGGAGGAGGGGCGGCCACTGAAGCTTTCTTT. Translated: CATIPGGGAATEAFF.

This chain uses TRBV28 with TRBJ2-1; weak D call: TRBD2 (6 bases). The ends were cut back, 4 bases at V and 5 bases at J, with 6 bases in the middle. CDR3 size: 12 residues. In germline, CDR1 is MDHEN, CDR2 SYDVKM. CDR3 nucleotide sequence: TGTGCCAGCAGTTCGGGGGACAATGAGCAGTTCTTC. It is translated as CASSSGDNEQFF.

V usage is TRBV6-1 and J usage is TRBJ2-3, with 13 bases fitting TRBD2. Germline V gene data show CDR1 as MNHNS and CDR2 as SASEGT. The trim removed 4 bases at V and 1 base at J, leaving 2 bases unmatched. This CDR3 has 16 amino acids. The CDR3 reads CASSVLAGGGTDTQYF. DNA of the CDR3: TGTGCCAGCAGTGTACTAGCGGGAGGGGGCACAGATACGCAGTATTTT.

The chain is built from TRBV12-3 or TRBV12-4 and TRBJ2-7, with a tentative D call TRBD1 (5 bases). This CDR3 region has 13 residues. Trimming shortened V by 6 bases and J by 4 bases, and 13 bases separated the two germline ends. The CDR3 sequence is CASRDGHSYEQYF. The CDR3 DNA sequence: TGTGCCAGCAGGGATGGACATTCGTACGAGCAGTACTTC.

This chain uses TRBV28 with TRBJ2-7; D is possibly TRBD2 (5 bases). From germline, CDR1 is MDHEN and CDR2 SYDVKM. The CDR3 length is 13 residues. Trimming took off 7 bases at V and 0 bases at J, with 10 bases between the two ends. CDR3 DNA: TGTGCCAGCACTAACGGGATCTCCTACGAGCAGTACTTC. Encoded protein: CASTNGISYEQYF.

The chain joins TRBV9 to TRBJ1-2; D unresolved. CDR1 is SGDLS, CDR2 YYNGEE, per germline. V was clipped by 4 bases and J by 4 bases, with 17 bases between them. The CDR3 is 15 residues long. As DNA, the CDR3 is TGTGCCAGCAGCCCGAGACATTCACAAGTCTATGGCTACACCTTC. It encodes CASSPRHSQVYGYTF.

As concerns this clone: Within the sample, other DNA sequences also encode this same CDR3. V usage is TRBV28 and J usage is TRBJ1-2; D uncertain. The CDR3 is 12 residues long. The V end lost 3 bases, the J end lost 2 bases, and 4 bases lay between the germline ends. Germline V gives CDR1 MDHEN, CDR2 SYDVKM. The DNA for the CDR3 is TGTGCCAGCAGTTTGAGAAACTATGGCTACACCTTC. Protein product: CASSLRNYGYTF.

The CDR3 protein is CASSLFRNQPQHF. CDR3 in DNA: TGTGCCAGCAGTTTGTTTCGTAATCAGCCCCAGCATTTT. The chain has TRBV12-3 or TRBV12-4 and TRBJ1-5; D gene uncertain. CDR3 length: 13 residues. Between the trimmed V and J ends, which lost 3 bases and 4 bases, there was a span of 7 bases.

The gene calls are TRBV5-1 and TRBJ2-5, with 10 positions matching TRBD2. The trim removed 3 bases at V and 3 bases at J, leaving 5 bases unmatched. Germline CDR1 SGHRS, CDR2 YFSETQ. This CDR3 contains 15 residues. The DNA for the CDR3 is TGCGCCAGCAGCTCACTAGCGGGAATCGAAGAGACCCAGTACTTC. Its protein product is CASSSLAGIEETQYF.

The CDR3 reads CASSPWMRQGAGYEQYF. The CDR3 DNA is TGTGCCAGCAGCCCTTGGATGCGGCAGGGGGCGGGATACGAGCAGTACTTC. V gene TRBV14 combines with J gene TRBJ2-7; 8 bases match TRBD1. In germline, CDR1 is SGHDN, CDR2 FVKESK. The CDR3 sequence is 17 residues long. V gave up 4 bases and J gave up 4 bases; unmatched junction bases: 15.

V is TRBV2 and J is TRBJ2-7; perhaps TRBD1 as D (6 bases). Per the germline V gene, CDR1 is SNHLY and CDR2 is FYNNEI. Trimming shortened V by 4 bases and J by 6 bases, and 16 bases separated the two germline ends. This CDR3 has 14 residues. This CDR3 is CASSVVRGDGEQYF. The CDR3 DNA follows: TGTGCCAGCAGTGTCGTCAGGGGCGATGGCGAGCAGTACTTC.

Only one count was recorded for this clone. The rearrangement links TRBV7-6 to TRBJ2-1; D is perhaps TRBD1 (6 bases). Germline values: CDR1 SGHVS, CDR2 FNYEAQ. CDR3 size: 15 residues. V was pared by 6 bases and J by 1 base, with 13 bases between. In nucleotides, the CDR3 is TGTGCCAGCAGTGAGGACAGACTTTCCTACAATGAGCAGTTCTTC. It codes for CASSEDRLSYNEQFF.

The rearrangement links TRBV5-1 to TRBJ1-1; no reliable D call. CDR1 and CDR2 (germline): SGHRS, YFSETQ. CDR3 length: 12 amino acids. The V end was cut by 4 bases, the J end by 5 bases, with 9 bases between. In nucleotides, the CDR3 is TGCGCCAGCAGCGTCACAGAAACTGAAGCTTTCTTT. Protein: CASSVTETEAFF.

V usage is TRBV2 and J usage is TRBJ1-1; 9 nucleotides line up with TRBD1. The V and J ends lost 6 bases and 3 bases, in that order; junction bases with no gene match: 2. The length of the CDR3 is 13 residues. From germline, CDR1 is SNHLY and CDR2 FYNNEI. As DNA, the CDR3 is TGTGCCAGCAGCCGACAGGGGGACACTGAAGCTTTCTTT. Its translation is CASSRQGDTEAFF.

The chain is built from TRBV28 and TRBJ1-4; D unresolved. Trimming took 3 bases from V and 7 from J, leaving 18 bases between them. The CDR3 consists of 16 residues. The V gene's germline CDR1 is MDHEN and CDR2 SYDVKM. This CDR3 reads CASSFFRKAGAEKLFF. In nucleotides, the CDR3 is TGTGCCAGCAGTTTTTTTCGAAAGGCGGGTGCTGAAAAACTGTTTTTT.

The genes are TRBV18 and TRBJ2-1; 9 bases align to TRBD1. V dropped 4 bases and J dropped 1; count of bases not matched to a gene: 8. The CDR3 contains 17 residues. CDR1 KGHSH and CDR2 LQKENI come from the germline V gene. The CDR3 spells CASSLRDRAMSYNEQFF. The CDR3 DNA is TGTGCCAGCTCACTACGGGACAGGGCGATGTCCTACAATGAGCAGTTCTTC.

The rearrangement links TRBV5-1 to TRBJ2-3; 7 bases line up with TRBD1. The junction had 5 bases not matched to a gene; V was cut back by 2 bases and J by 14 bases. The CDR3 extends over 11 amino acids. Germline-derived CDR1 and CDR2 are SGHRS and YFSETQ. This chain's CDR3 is CASSFDRVTYF. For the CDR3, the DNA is TGCGCCAGCAGCTTTGACAGGGTAACGTATTTT.

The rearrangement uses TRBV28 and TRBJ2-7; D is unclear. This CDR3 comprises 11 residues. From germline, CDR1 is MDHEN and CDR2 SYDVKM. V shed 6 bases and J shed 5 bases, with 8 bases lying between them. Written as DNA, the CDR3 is TGTGCCAGCAGCCGGTACGACGAGCAGTACTTC. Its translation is CASSRYDEQYF.